Listed below are T cell receptor beta chains from one sample, sequenced in a study of T cell responses to AZD1222 COVID-19 vaccine. Sequenced by immunoSEQ multiplex PCR; TCRdb stores in-frame clones only, minus some. The sample yields tens of thousands of clones, 75% to 90% seen once. Sequencing was performed on peripheral blood, taken 28 days after the second AZD1222 dose. These receptors originate from an adult who received the AZD1222 COVID-19 vaccine. CDR3s include the opening cysteine and the closing phenylalanine or tryptophan. D genes are given only for firm matches. A row's size may be missing; if present it is once, few, many or a size class.

d_call | j_call | clone_size | v_call | cdr3_aa | cdr3_nt
TRBD1 | TRBJ1-5 | NA | TRBV18 | CASSQQGGNQPQHF | TGTGCCAGCTCACAGCAGGGGGGAAATCAGCCCCAGCATTTT
TRBD2 | TRBJ2-1 | NA | TRBV3-1/TRBV3-2 | CASSQVTSGQQFF | TGTGCCAGCAGCCAAGTGACTAGCGGGCAGCAGTTCTTC
TRBD1 | TRBJ2-4 | NA | TRBV19 | CASSRQGVQYF | TGTGCCAGTAGTAGGCAGGGGGTTCAGTACTTC
NA | TRBJ2-2 | NA | TRBV5-4 | CASSFFGAGELFF | TGTGCCAGCAGCTTCTTTGGCGCCGGGGAGCTGTTTTTT
NA | TRBJ1-2 | NA | TRBV3-1/TRBV3-2 | CASSQNIYGYTF | TGTGCCAGCAGCCAAAACATCTATGGCTACACCTTC
TRBD2 | TRBJ2-1 | NA | TRBV9 | CASSVLARTSGRAANEQFF | TGTGCCAGCAGCGTATTGGCGAGGACTAGCGGGAGGGCCGCAAATGAGCAGTTCTTC
NA | TRBJ1-1 | once | TRBV4-1 | CASSQEDYAWDTEAFF | TGCGCCAGCAGCCAAGAGGATTACGCCTGGGACACTGAAGCTTTCTTT
NA | TRBJ2-2 | NA | TRBV6-5 | CASNMGAGELFF | TGTGCCAGCAATATGGGCGCCGGGGAGCTGTTTTTT
NA | TRBJ2-3 | NA | TRBV20-1 | CSGSVDTQYF | TGCAGTGGGTCGGTAGATACGCAGTATTTT
NA | TRBJ1-3 | NA | TRBV29-1 | CSGRQASGNTIYF | TGCAGCGGTCGACAAGCCTCTGGAAACACCATATATTTT
NA | TRBJ2-3 | NA | TRBV15 | CATSRDLVGSTDTQYF | TGTGCCACCAGCAGAGATCTGGTGGGCAGCACAGATACGCAGTATTTT
NA | TRBJ1-4 | NA | TRBV12-3/TRBV12-4 | CASSLGQPEKLFF | TGTGCCAGCAGTTTAGGTCAGCCTGAAAAACTGTTTTTT
TRBD1 | TRBJ2-3 | NA | TRBV6-5 | CASSSGTGGTDTQYF | TGTGCCAGCAGTTCCGGGACAGGGGGCACAGATACGCAGTATTTT
TRBD2 | TRBJ2-1 | NA | TRBV7-9 | CASSPLADEQFF | TGTGCCAGCAGCCCCCTAGCGGATGAGCAGTTCTTC
NA | TRBJ2-7 | NA | TRBV9 | CASSVGPGAMTYEQYF | TGTGCCAGCAGCGTAGGTCCCGGGGCTATGACCTACGAGCAGTACTTC
NA | TRBJ1-1 | NA | TRBV29-1 | CSVERGRGTEAFF | TGCAGCGTTGAAAGAGGGCGGGGGACTGAAGCTTTCTTT
NA | TRBJ2-3 | NA | TRBV19 | CASSKGPGVTDTQYF | TGTGCCAGTAGTAAGGGCCCGGGAGTCACAGATACGCAGTATTTT
NA | TRBJ1-6 | once | TRBV5-4 | CASSLDRVNSPLHF | TGTGCCAGCAGCTTGGACAGGGTTAATTCACCCCTCCACTTT
NA | TRBJ2-5 | NA | TRBV25-1 | CASTRQETQYF | TGTGCCAGCACCAGACAAGAGACCCAGTACTTC
TRBD1 | TRBJ2-2 | NA | TRBV19 | CASSDRATGELFF | TGTGCCAGTAGTGACAGGGCCACCGGGGAGCTGTTTTTT
TRBD2 | TRBJ2-3 | NA | TRBV5-1 | CASSLEKLAVPSTDTQYF | TGCGCCAGCAGCTTGGAGAAACTAGCGGTACCTAGCACAGATACGCAGTATTTT
NA | TRBJ2-3 | NA | TRBV5-1 | CASRTGPPWPGDTQYF | TGCGCCAGCAGGACCGGGCCTCCATGGCCAGGGGATACGCAGTATTTT
TRBD2 | TRBJ2-3 | NA | TRBV15 | CATSRGTSGATDTQYF | TGTGCCACCAGCAGAGGGACTAGCGGGGCTACAGATACGCAGTATTTT
NA | TRBJ2-3 | NA | TRBV9 | CASSEQGTDTQYF | TGTGCCAGCAGCGAACAGGGCACAGATACGCAGTATTTT
NA | TRBJ2-1 | NA | TRBV12-3/TRBV12-4 | CASSLIALAEQFF | TGTGCCAGCAGTTTGATTGCCCTAGCGGAGCAGTTCTTC
NA | TRBJ1-4 | NA | TRBV7-9 | CASSLTGIRIDEKLFF | TGTGCCAGCAGCCTCACAGGGATTAGGATAGATGAAAAACTGTTTTTT
NA | TRBJ1-6 | NA | TRBV5-3 | CARSLAPGDSYNSPLHF | TGTGCCAGAAGCTTGGCCCCGGGGGACTCCTATAATTCACCCCTCCACTTT
NA | TRBJ1-6 | NA | TRBV6-7 | CASSRGHKSSYNSPLHF | TGTGCCAGCAGCCGCGGACATAAGAGCTCCTATAATTCACCCCTCCACTTT
NA | TRBJ1-5 | few | TRBV7-9 | CASSLEFSNQPQHF | TGTGCCAGCAGCCTAGAGTTTAGCAATCAGCCCCAGCATTTT
TRBD2 | TRBJ2-3 | NA | TRBV7-3 | CASSPLAASTDTQYF | TGTGCCAGCAGCCCACTAGCGGCTAGCACAGATACGCAGTATTTT
NA | TRBJ2-5 | NA | TRBV29-1 | CSVEGGLWETQYF | TGCAGCGTTGAAGGGGGTTTGTGGGAGACCCAGTACTTC
TRBD2 | TRBJ2-5 | NA | TRBV14 | CASSPLQRREQETQYF | TGTGCCAGCAGCCCCCTCCAACGGCGGGAGCAAGAGACCCAGTACTTC
NA | TRBJ1-1 | NA | TRBV19 | CASTRGGNTEAFF | TGTGCCAGTACCCGGGGAGGGAACACTGAAGCTTTCTTT
TRBD1 | TRBJ1-3 | NA | TRBV9 | CASSVETGFGNTIYF | TGTGCCAGCAGCGTAGAGACAGGGTTCGGAAACACCATATATTTT
NA | TRBJ1-6 | NA | TRBV5-1 | CASSPDTFPPLHF | TGCGCCAGCAGCCCGGACACTTTTCCACCCCTCCACTTT
TRBD1 | TRBJ1-4 | NA | TRBV28 | CASSLWGQGAYEKLFF | TGTGCCAGCAGTTTATGGGGGCAGGGGGCGTATGAAAAACTGTTTTTT
NA | TRBJ1-1 | NA | TRBV14 | CASSQESWREAFF | TGTGCCAGCAGCCAAGAGTCCTGGCGGGAAGCTTTCTTT